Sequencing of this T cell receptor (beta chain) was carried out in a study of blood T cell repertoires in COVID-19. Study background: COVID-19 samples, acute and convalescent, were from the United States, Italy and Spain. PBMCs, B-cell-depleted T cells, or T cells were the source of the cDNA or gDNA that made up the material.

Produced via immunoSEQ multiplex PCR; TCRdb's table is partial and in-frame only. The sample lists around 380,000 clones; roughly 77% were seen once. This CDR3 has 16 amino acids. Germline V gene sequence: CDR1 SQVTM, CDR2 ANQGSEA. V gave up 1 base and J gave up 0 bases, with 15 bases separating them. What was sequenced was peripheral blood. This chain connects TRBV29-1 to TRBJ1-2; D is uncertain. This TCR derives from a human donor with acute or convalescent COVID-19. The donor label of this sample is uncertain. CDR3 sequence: CSVEGSTNPSNYGYTF. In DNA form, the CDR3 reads TGCAGCGTTGAAGGATCTACTAACCCCTCTAACTATGGCTACACCTTC.